The next 15 T cell receptor beta chains were all read from a single sample in a study of cytomegalovirus exposure and HLA in healthy donors. Primers for the PCR totalled 60 Vbeta and 13 Jbeta. Clones were sequenced by immunoSEQ multiplex PCR, and TCRdb holds only the in-frame ones, with some missing. The sample holds 170,000 or so clones, 75% to 85% seen once. Specimen: PBMCs. These receptors were obtained from a boy aged 5-17 years in good health and CMV-seronegative.

This clone occurred a few times. The V call is TRBV20-1, the J call TRBJ1-1; D unclear. This CDR3 contains 11 residues. CDR1 and CDR2 (germline): DFQATT, SNEGSKA (reference sequence). V lost 4 bases and J 8 bases, leaving 11 bases between the germline ends. This CDR3 reads CSAKAAGEAFF. CDR3 bases: TGCAGTGCTAAGGCAGCGGGGGAAGCTTTCTTT.

This rearrangement joins TRBV19 to TRBJ2-7, with 7 bases identical to TRBD2. This CDR3 has 14 amino acids. V lost 5 bases, J lost 0 bases, and 4 bases stayed unmatched. CDR1 is LNHDA, CDR2 SQIVND, per germline (reference sequence). The CDR3 sequence is CASSPLAVSYEQYF. CDR3 coding DNA: TGTGCCAGTAGTCCGCTAGCGGTCTCCTACGAGCAGTACTTC.

V and J are TRBV9 and TRBJ1-1; 9 bases are a match to TRBD1. Germline CDR1 reads SGDLS; CDR2 reads YYNGEE. V lost 4 bases and J lost 3; bases outside the gene matches: 4. The CDR3 consists of 14 residues. CDR3 in amino acids: CASSTRDRDTEAFF. The DNA of the CDR3 is TGTGCCAGCAGCACCCGGGACAGGGACACTGAAGCTTTCTTT.

The CDR3 protein is CASSPGTGRYEQYF. CDR3 sequence (DNA): TGTGCCAGCAGCCCCGGGACAGGGCGCTACGAGCAGTACTTC. J is TRBJ2-7 and V is TRBV5-6, with 9 bases aligning to TRBD1. Germline CDR1 SGHDT, CDR2 YYEEEE. V gave up 4 bases and J gave up 3 bases; unmatched junction bases: 5. CDR3 length: 14 residues.

The chain employs TRBV7-9 and TRBJ2-7, with 7 positions matching TRBD1. V lost 5 bases and J lost 6; bases outside the gene matches: 7. In germline, CDR1 is SEHNR, CDR2 FQNEAQ (reference sequence). This CDR3 has 13 amino acids. CDR3 residues: CASSVQGIREQYF. The CDR3 bases are TGTGCCAGCAGCGTACAGGGGATCCGCGAGCAGTACTTC.

The V and J genes are TRBV7-3 and TRBJ1-1; D is ambiguous. The ends were cut back, 3 bases at V and 5 bases at J, with 10 bases in the middle. Germline V lookup: CDR1 SGHTA, CDR2 FQGTGA. The CDR3 has 13 amino acids. CDR3 nucleotide sequence: TGTGCCAGCAGCTTGATGGAGGGAACTGAAGCTTTCTTT. It yields the protein CASSLMEGTEAFF.

This clone came up a few times. CDR3 nucleotides: TGTGCCAGCAGACCTCTAGCGACCAACTCCTACGAGCAGTACTTC. This encodes CASRPLATNSYEQYF. The V call is TRBV11-2, the J call TRBJ2-7; D perhaps matches TRBD2 (6 bases). Trimming removed 6 bases at V and 0 bases at J, with 15 bases between. Germline-derived CDR1 and CDR2 are SGHAT and FQNNGV. This CDR3 has 15 residues.

V gene TRBV11-1 combines with J gene TRBJ2-3, with TRBD2 identical over 10 bases. J lost 1 base, V lost 3 bases, and 4 bases had no gene match. This CDR3 is built from 16 residues. Germline CDR1 is SGHAT and CDR2 is FQDESV (reference sequence). CDR3 in DNA: TGTGCCAGCAGCTTGTTCCTAGCGGGGGGCACAGATACGCAGTATTTT. Translated: CASSLFLAGGTDTQYF.

This chain joins TRBV5-8 and TRBJ1-2; a weak D match, TRBD1 (6 bases). CDR3 length equals 18 residues. V shed 0 bases and J shed 3 bases, with 21 bases lying between them. Germline V gene data show CDR1 as SGHTS and CDR2 as YDEGEE. The CDR3 nucleotides read TGTGCCAGCAGCTTGGTGGCAGGGACAATCAAGCATCACTATGGCTACACCTTC. Its protein is CASSLVAGTIKHHYGYTF.

The rearrangement links TRBV27 to TRBJ2-2; D is uncertain. V shed 2 bases and J shed 3 bases, with 4 bases lying between them. Germline assignment: CDR1 MNHEY and CDR2 SMNVEV (reference sequence). This CDR3 spans 13 amino acids. CDR3 sequence (DNA): TGTGCCAGCAGTTTACCTGACACCGGGGAGCTGTTTTTT. It encodes CASSLPDTGELFF.

This chain uses TRBV5-6 with TRBJ2-7, with TRBD2 identical over 9 bases. The length of the CDR3 is 14 residues. Germline V gene sequence: CDR1 SGHDT, CDR2 YYEEEE. Trimming removed 5 bases from V and 7 bases from J; junction bases left unmatched: 10. The CDR3 DNA reads as TGTGCCAGCAGTTTTAGCGGGAGTTCTGGAGAGCAGTACTTC. Translation: CASSFSGSSGEQYF.

V gene TRBV27 combines with J gene TRBJ2-6; 12 bases agree with TRBD1. V trimming: 4 bases; J trimming: 0 bases; junction bases outside the gene matches: 4. The length of the CDR3 is 18 residues. In germline, CDR1 is MNHEY, CDR2 SMNVEV (reference sequence). The CDR3 is CASSSRDRGHSGANVLTF. The CDR3 DNA is TGTGCCAGCAGTTCTCGGGACAGGGGGCACTCTGGGGCCAACGTCCTGACTTTC.

This sequence joins TRBV29-1 and TRBJ1-1; 8 bases agree with TRBD1. Germline V lookup: CDR1 SQVTM, CDR2 ANQGSEA. CDR3 length: 14 residues. V lost 3 bases and J lost 1; bases outside the gene matches: 4. CDR3 in DNA: TGCAGCGTTGAGAGGGACAGGAGGAACACTGAAGCTTTCTTT. Residues: CSVERDRRNTEAFF.

This chain joins TRBV5-6 and TRBJ2-3; D uncertain. Between the trimmed V and J ends, which lost 1 base and 4 bases, there was a span of 10 bases. Germline CDR1 SGHDT, CDR2 YYEEEE. The CDR3 spans 14 residues. The CDR3 sequence: CASSLNSPADTQYF. The DNA of the CDR3 is TGTGCCAGCAGCTTGAACTCTCCCGCAGATACGCAGTATTTT.

The chain is built from TRBV21-1 and TRBJ2-4; the table names TRBD2, a call not compared with the DNA. TRBV21-1 is deemed a pseudogene. The CDR3 extends over 17 amino acids. CDR3: CASSKDRGGKAKNIQYF. CDR3 DNA sequence: TGTGCCAGCAGCAAAGATCGGGGGGGGAAAGCCAAAAACATTCAGTACTTC.